The clone carrying this T cell receptor beta chain has a handful of counts. What it binds is unknown. The data were obtained in a study of OX40 agonist ivuxolimab in advanced cancers. Whole-study context: There were three patients with partial responses, one having hepatocellular carcinoma and two cutaneous melanoma. Whole-study findings and limits: At doses 0.1 to 3.0 mg/kg, CD4+ and CD8+ clones expanded.

Sequencing used immunoSEQ multiplex PCR; TCRdb keeps in-frame clones, though not all of them. Among about 80,000 clones listed, approximately 95% were seen once. V lost 3 bases and J 3 bases, leaving 10 bases between the germline ends. CDR3 length equals 14 residues. Germline V gene sequence: CDR1 MDHEN, CDR2 SYDVKM. This clonotype was sampled from an adult with an advanced solid tumor such as melanoma, head and neck, liver or kidney cancer. The chain recombines TRBV28 with TRBJ2-3; tentatively, D is TRBD1 (5 bases). Sample: CD4+ or CD8+ T cells sorted from blood, taken in a trial of the OX40 agonist ivuxolimab. In nucleotides, the CDR3 is TGTGCCAGCAGTTTTGTAGCAGGGACAGATACGCAGTATTTT. It specifies CASSFVAGTDTQYF.